Presented here are 15 T cell receptor beta chains from one specimen sequenced in a study of yellow fever vaccine responses in identical twins. TCRdb reprocessed the RT-PCR reads via MiXCR and lists one record per CDR3 protein. Of about 5,600 distinct CDR3 sequences in the sample, roughly 77% were seen once. The sample in question was T cells from blood (PBMCs), unsorted or a sorted subset (not recorded which), obtained before or after yellow fever vaccination (not recorded which). These TCRs come from a woman between 18 and 29 years old who received the yellow fever vaccine.

The chain has TRBV28 and TRBJ2-5; 13 bases line up with TRBD2. The CDR3 totals 16 residues. Unmatched junction bases numbered 5, after V lost 5 bases and J lost 2 bases. The V gene's germline CDR1 is MDHEN and CDR2 SYDVKM. Here the CDR3 reads CASSTRTSGRQETQYF. CDR3 nucleotides: TGTGCCAGCAGTACCAGGACTAGCGGGAGACAAGAGACCCAGTACTTC.

The chain has TRBV10-1 and TRBJ1-1; D is unclear. The CDR3 is made up of 14 amino acids. The germline CDR1 and CDR2 sequences are WNHNN and SYGVQD (reference sequence). Trimming stripped 7 bases from V and 0 bases from J, with 12 bases between. The CDR3 DNA sequence: TGCGCCAGCAAAGGACGGGGTATGAACACTGAAGCTTTCTTT. It translates to CASKGRGMNTEAFF.

This chain joins TRBV15 and TRBJ1-1, with a possible D match to TRBD1 (6 bases). CDR1 and CDR2 from the germline V gene are LNHNV and YYDKDF (reference sequence). This CDR3 has 16 residues. Deletions cut 1 base from V and 2 bases from J, with 14 bases between. The CDR3 here is CATSRGPKTGNTEAFF. The CDR3 region has the DNA TGTGCCACCAGCAGAGGGCCCAAGACAGGCAACACTGAAGCTTTCTTT.

The rearrangement joins TRBV3-1 to TRBJ2-3; D may correspond to TRBD1 or TRBD2 (5 bases each). The CDR3 runs to 15 residues. Trimming took 1 base from V and 2 from J, leaving 10 bases between them. CDR1 LGHDT and CDR2 YNNKEL come from the germline V gene (reference sequence). The CDR3 bases are TGTGCCAGCAGCCAAGGGTGGGACCACACAGATACGCAGTATTTT. As protein: CASSQGWDHTDTQYF.

Only one count was recorded for this clonotype. The CDR3 spells CASSGFNYGYTF. In DNA form, the CDR3 reads TGTGCCAGCTCGGGATTCAACTATGGCTACACCTTC. The rearrangement uses TRBV3-1 and TRBJ1-2; D is uncertain. The CDR3 has 12 residues. From germline, CDR1 is LGHDT and CDR2 YNNKEL (reference sequence). V shed 8 bases and J shed 2 bases, with 9 bases lying between them.

The gene calls are TRBV7-2 and TRBJ1-6, with 9 bases matching TRBD1. This CDR3 region has 15 residues. Germline-derived CDR1 and CDR2 are SGHTA and FQGNSA. The ends lost 6 bases at V and 10 bases at J; junction bases unmatched: 10. The CDR3 bases are TGTGCCAGCAGGACTCAGGGACAGGGAGGGTCACCCCTCCACTTT. Translation: CASRTQGQGGSPLHF.

The chain uses TRBV12-3 or TRBV12-4 and TRBJ1-2; TRBD1 matches at 9 bases. CDR3 length: 16 residues. Unmatched junction bases numbered 11, after V lost 3 bases and J lost 6 bases. CDR3 region: CASSFRPGDREDGYTF. The CDR3 DNA follows: TGTGCCAGCAGTTTTAGGCCGGGGGACAGGGAGGATGGCTACACCTTC.

This clonotype was detected only a few times. This sequence joins TRBV19 and TRBJ2-1, with D perhaps assigned TRBD1 or TRBD2 (5 bases each). The CDR3 runs 17 residues. Between the trimmed V and J ends, which lost 4 bases and 7 bases, there was a span of 23 bases. CDR1 is LNHDA, CDR2 SQIVND, per germline (reference sequence). CDR3 in DNA: TGTGCCAGTAGTACCCCCGAGGGGTCGGGAAGGCGGAATGAGCAGTTCTTC. The encoded protein is CASSTPEGSGRRNEQFF.

The V and J genes are TRBV18 and TRBJ2-1; 7 bases line up with TRBD2. The CDR3 runs 16 residues. CDR1 and CDR2 from the germline V gene are KGHSH and LQKENI. V lost 6 bases to trimming and J lost 0 bases; unmatched junction nucleotides: 8. The DNA of the CDR3 is TGTGCCAGCTCTGTTATCGGGGGGAGCTCCTACAATGAGCAGTTCTTC. Its translation: CASSVIGGSSYNEQFF.

The CDR3 sequence: CATSDRVNEQFF. CDR3 bases: TGTGCCACCAGTGATCGGGTCAATGAGCAGTTCTTC. The chain recombines TRBV24-1 with TRBJ2-1; D gene uncertain. V dropped 3 bases and J dropped 6 bases, with 5 bases sitting between them. CDR3 length: 12 residues. Germline CDR1 KGHDR, CDR2 SFDVKD.

The chain recombines TRBV29-1 with TRBJ2-7; 8 bases map to TRBD2. V lost 1 base, J lost 5 bases, and 7 bases stayed unmatched. Germline V gene data show CDR1 as SQVTM and CDR2 as ANQGSEA. This CDR3 has 14 amino acids. The CDR3 loop is CSVEVAGRIHEQYF. The CDR3 DNA sequence: TGCAGCGTTGAAGTAGCGGGACGTATCCACGAGCAGTACTTC.

The chain carries TRBV19 and TRBJ2-3; TRBD2 might be the D (6 bases). The CDR3 has 15 amino acids. Trimming took 6 bases from V and 0 from J, leaving 13 bases between them. Germline-derived CDR1 and CDR2 are LNHDA and SQIVND (reference sequence). The CDR3 nucleotides read TGTGCCAGTAGAGCGCGGGGTGCTAGCACAGATACGCAGTATTTT. As protein: CASRARGASTDTQYF.

The V gene is TRBV12-3 or TRBV12-4, the J gene TRBJ2-1, with D tentatively TRBD1 (5 bases). V was shortened by 6 bases and J by 12 bases, with 18 bases between the two germline ends. This CDR3 comprises 13 residues. For the CDR3, the DNA is TGTGCCAGCAGGTCTTCCAAACAGGCAGGGCAGTTCTTC. This encodes CASRSSKQAGQFF.

The chain combines TRBV14 with TRBJ1-2; a possible D gene is TRBD1 (5 bases). This CDR3 has 13 amino acids. The V gene lost 4 bases and the J gene lost 3 bases, with 9 bases spanning the gap. Germline CDR1 SGHDN, CDR2 FVKESK. The CDR3 reads CASSPGPYYGYTF. DNA of the CDR3: TGTGCCAGCAGCCCAGGGCCTTACTATGGCTACACCTTC.

The chain recombines TRBV4-2 with TRBJ1-1; D unresolved. CDR3 size: 15 residues. CDR1 and CDR2 (germline): LGHNA, YNFKEQ. V was pared by 2 bases and J by 1 base, with 11 bases between. CDR3 DNA: TGTGCCAGCAGCCAACCCGCCCGGGAGAACACTGAAGCTTTCTTT. Residues: CASSQPARENTEAFF.